The clone carrying this TCR beta chain was seen more than once but under ten times. A single record per CDR3 protein comes from TCRdb applying MiXCR to the 5' RACE reads. The data hold 150,000 to 200,000 distinct CDR3 sequences, with 20% to 25% observed a single time. The entry originates in a study of T-cell memory formation after mild COVID-19. This receptor was taken from an adult woman who had mild COVID-19 (a few samples of this study predate the infection). Cell type and time point are not known. Sequencing was performed on PBMCs or a T cell subset sorted from them (not recorded which).

The CDR3 sequence: CASSVGWGAVGTSTDTQYF. CDR3 in DNA: TGTGCCAGCAGCGTAGGATGGGGGGCGGTGGGGACTAGCACAGATACGCAGTATTTT. The gene calls are TRBV9 and TRBJ2-3; D is possibly TRBD1 or TRBD2 (6 bases each). The CDR3 length is 19 residues. In germline, CDR1 is SGDLS, CDR2 YYNGEE. Deletions cut 0 bases from V and 0 bases from J, with 20 bases between.